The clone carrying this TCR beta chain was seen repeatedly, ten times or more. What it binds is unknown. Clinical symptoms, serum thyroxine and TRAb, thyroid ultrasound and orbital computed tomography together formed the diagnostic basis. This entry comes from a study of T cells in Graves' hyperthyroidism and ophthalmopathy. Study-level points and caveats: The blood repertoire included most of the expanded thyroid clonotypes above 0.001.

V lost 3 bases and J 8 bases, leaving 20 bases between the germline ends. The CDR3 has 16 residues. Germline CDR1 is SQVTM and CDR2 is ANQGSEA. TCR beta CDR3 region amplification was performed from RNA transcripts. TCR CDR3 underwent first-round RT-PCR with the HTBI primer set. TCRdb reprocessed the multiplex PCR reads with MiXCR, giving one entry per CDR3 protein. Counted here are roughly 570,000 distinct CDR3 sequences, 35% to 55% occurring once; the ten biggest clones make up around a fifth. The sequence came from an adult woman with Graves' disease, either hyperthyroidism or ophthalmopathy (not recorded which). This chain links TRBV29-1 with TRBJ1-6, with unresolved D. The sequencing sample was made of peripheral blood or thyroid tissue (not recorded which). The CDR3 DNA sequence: TGCAGCGTTGATCCAGGCTGGGAGCTTTGGGATTCACCCCTCCACTTT. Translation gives CSVDPGWELWDSPLHF. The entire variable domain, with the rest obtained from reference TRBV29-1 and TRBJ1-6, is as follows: SAVISQKPSRDICQRGTSLTIQCQVDSQVTMMFWYRQQPGQSLTLIATANQGSEATYESGFVIDKFPISRPNLTFSTLTVSNMSPEDSSIYLCSVDPGWELWDSPLHFGNGTRLTVT.